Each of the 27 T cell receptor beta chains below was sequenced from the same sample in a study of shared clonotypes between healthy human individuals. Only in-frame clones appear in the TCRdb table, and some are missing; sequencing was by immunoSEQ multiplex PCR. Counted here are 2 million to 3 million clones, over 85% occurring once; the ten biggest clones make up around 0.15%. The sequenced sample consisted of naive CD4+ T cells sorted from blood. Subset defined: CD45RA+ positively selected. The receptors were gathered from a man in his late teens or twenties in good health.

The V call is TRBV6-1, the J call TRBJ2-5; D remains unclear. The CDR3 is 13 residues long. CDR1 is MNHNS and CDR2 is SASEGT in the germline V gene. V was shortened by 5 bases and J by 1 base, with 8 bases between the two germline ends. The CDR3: CASSRRIQETQYF. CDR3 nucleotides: TGTGCCAGCAGTCGTCGGATCCAAGAGACCCAGTACTTC.

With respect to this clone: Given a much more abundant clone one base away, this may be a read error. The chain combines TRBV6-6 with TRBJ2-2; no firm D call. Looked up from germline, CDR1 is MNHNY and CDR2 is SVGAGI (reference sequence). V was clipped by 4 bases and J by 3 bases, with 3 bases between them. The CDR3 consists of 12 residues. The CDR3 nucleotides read TGTGCCAGCAGTTTGGACACCGGGGAGCTGTTTTTT. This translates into CASSLDTGELFF.

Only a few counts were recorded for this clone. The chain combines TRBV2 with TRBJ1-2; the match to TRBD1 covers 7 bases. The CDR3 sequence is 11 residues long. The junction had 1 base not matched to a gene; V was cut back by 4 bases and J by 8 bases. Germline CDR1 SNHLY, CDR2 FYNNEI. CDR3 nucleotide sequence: TGTGCCAGCAGTGCGGGACAGGGCTACACCTTC. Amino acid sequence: CASSAGQGYTF.

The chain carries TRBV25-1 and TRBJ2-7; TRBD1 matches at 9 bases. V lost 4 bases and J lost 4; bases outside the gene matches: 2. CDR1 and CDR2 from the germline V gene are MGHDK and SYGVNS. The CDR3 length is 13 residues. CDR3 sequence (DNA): TGTGCCAGCAGTGTAGGACAGGGGTACGAGCAGTACTTC. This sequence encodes CASSVGQGYEQYF.

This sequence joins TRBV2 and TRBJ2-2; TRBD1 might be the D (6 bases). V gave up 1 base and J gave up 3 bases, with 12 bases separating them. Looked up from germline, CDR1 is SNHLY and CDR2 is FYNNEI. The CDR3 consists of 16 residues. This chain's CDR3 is CASSEEGEWDTGELFF. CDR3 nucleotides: TGTGCCAGCAGTGAAGAGGGGGAGTGGGACACCGGGGAGCTGTTTTTT.

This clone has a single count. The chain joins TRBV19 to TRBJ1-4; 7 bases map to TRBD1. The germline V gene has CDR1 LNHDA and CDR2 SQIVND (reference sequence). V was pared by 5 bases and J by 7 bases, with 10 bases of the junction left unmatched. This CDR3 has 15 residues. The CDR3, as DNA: TGTGCCAGTAGTGCCACAGGGGACGGGGGTGAAAAACTGTTTTTT. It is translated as CASSATGDGGEKLFF.

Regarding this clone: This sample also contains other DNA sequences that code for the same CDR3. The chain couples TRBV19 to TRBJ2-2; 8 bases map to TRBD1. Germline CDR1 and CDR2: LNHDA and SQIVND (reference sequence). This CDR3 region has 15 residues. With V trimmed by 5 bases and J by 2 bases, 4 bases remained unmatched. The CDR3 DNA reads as TGTGCCAGTAGTGTGCAGGGGGCAAACACCGGGGAGCTGTTTTTT. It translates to CASSVQGANTGELFF.

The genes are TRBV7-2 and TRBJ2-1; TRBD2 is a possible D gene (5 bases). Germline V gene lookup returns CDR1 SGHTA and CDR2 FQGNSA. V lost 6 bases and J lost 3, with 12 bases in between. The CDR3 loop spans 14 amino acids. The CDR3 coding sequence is TGTGCCAGCAGGAGGACGGGGTACTACAATGAGCAGTTCTTC. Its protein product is CASRRTGYYNEQFF.

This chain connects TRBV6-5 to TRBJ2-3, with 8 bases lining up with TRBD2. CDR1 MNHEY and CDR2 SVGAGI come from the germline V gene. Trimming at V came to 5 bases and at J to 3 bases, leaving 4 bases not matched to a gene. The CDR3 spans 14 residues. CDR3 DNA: TGTGCCAGCAGTCAGGGACTAGGGACAGATACGCAGTATTTT. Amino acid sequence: CASSQGLGTDTQYF.

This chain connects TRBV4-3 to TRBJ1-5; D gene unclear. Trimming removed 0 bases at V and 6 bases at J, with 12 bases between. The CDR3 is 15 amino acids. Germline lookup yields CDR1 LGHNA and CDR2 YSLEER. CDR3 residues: CASSQENTVFQPQHF. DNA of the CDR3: TGCGCCAGCAGCCAAGAAAACACAGTGTTTCAGCCCCAGCATTTT.

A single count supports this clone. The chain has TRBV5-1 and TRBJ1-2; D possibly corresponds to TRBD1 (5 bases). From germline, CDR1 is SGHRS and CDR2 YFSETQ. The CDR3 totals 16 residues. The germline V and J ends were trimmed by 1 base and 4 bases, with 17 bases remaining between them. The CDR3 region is CASSLRPGTEFYGYTF. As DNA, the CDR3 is TGCGCCAGCAGCTTGAGACCCGGGACGGAATTCTATGGCTACACCTTC.

CDR3 sequence (DNA): TGTGCCAGCAGCGTAGGAGAAGAGTTTCAAGGTTACGAGCAGTACTTC. The encoded protein is CASSVGEEFQGYEQYF. This chain connects TRBV9 to TRBJ2-7; D uncertain. CDR1 SGDLS and CDR2 YYNGEE come from the germline V gene. This CDR3 has 16 residues. Trimming cost V 0 bases and J 4 bases, with 17 bases left between them.

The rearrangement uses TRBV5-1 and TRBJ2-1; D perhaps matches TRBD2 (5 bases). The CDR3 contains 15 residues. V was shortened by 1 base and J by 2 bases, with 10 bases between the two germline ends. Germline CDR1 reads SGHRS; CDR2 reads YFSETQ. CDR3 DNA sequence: TGCGCCAGCAGCTTGACCGGCGGGCCCTACAATGAGCAGTTCTTC. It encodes CASSLTGGPYNEQFF.

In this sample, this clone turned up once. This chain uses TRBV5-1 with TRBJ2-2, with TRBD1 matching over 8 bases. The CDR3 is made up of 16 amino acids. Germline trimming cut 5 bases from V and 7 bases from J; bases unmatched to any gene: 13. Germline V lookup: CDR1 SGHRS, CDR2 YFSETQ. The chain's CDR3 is CASRPQGAPSFGELFF. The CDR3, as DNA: TGCGCCAGCAGGCCGCAGGGGGCCCCCTCGTTCGGGGAGCTGTTTTTT.

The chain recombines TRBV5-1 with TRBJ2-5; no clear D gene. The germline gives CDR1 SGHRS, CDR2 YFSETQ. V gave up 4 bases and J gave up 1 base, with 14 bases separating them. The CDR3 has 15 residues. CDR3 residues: CASSQHLSGQETQYF. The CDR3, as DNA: TGCGCCAGCAGCCAACACCTGAGTGGCCAAGAGACCCAGTACTTC.

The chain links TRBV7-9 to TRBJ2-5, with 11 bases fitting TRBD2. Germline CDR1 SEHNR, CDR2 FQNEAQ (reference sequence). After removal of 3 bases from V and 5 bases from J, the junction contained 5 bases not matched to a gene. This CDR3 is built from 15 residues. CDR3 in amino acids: CASSFRLAGMETQYF. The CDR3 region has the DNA TGTGCCAGCAGCTTCCGACTAGCGGGGATGGAGACCCAGTACTTC.

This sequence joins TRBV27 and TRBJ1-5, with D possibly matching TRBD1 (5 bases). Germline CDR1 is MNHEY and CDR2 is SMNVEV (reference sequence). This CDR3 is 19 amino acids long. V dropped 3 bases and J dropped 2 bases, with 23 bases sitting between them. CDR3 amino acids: CASSFVGRERGWGNQPQHF. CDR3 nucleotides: TGTGCCAGCAGTTTTGTAGGCAGGGAGAGGGGCTGGGGCAATCAGCCCCAGCATTTT.

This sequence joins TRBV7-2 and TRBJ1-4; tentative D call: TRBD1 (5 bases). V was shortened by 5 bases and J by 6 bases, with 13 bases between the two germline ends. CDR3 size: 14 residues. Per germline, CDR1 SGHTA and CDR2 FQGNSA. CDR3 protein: CASSRDGWDEKLFF. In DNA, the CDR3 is TGTGCCAGCAGCAGGGACGGGTGGGATGAAAAACTGTTTTTT.

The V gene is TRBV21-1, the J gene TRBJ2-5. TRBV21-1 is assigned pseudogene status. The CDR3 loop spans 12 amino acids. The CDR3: CASVDPRETQYF. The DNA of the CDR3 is TGTGCCAGCGTAGACCCTCGGGAGACCCAGTACTTC.

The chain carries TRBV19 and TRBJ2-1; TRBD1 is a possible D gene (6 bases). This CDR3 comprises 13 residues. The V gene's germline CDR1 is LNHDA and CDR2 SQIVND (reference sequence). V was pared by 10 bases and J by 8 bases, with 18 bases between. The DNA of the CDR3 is TGTGCCATTAGGGGCAGGGGTCGGGATGAGCAGTTCTTC. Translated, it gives CAIRGRGRDEQFF.

CDR3 sequence: CASSPLPDSRANVLTF. The CDR3 DNA follows: TGTGCCAGCAGCCCCCTGCCCGATTCACGGGCCAACGTCCTGACTTTC. The chain combines TRBV28 with TRBJ2-6, with D hard to call. Germline V gene lookup returns CDR1 MDHEN and CDR2 SYDVKM. Trimming shortened V by 6 bases and J by 5 bases, and 17 bases separated the two germline ends. This CDR3 spans 16 amino acids.

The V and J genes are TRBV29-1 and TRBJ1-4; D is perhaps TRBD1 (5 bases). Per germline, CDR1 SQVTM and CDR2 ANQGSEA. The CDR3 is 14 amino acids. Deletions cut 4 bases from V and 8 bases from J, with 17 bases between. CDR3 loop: CSVVKSRGGEKLFF. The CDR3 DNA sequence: TGCAGCGTTGTCAAGTCCCGGGGGGGGGAAAAACTGTTTTTT.

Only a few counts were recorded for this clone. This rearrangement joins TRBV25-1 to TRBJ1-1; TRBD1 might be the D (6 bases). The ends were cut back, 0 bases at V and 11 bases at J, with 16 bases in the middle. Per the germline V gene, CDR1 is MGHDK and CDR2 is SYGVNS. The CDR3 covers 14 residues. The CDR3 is CASSEYKGQGSAFF. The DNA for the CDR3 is TGTGCCAGCAGTGAATATAAGGGACAAGGATCGGCTTTCTTT. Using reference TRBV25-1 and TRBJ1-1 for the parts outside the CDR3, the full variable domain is EADIYQTPRYLVIGTGKKITLECSQTMGHDKMYWYQQDPGMELHLIHYSYGVNSTEKGDLSSESTVSRIRTEHFPLTLESARPSHTSQYLCASSEYKGQGSAFFGQGTRLTVV.

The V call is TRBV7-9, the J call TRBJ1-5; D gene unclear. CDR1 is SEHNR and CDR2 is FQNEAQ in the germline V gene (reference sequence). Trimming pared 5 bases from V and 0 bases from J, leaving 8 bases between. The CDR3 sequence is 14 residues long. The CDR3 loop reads CASSPGPSNQPQHF. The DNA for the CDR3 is TGTGCCAGCAGCCCCGGACCTAGCAATCAGCCCCAGCATTTT.

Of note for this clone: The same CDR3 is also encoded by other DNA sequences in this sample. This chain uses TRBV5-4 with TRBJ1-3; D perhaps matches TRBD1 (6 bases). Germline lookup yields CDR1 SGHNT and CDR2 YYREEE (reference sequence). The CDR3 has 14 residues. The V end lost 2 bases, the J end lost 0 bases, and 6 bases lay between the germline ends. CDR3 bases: TGTGCCAGCAGCTTACAGGGCTCTGGAAACACCATATATTTT. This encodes CASSLQGSGNTIYF.

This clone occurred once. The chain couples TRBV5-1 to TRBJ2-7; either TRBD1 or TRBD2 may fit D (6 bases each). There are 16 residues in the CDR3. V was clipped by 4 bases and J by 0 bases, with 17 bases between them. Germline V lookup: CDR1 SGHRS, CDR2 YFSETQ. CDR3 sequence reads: CASSPLTGASSYEQYF. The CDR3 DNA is TGCGCCAGCAGCCCCCTGACGGGGGCCAGCTCCTACGAGCAGTACTTC.

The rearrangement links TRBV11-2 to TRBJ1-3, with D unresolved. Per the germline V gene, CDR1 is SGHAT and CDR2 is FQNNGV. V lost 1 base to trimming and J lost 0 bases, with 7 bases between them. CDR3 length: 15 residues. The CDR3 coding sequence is TGTGCCAGCAGCTTAGGAGGAGACTCTGGAAACACCATATATTTT. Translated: CASSLGGDSGNTIYF. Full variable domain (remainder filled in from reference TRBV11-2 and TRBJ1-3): EAGVAQSPRYKIIEKRQSVAFWCNPISGHATLYWYQQILGQGPKLLIQFQNNGVVDDSQLPKDRFSAERLKGVDSTLKIQPAKLEDSAVYLCASSLGGDSGNTIYFGEGSWLTVV.